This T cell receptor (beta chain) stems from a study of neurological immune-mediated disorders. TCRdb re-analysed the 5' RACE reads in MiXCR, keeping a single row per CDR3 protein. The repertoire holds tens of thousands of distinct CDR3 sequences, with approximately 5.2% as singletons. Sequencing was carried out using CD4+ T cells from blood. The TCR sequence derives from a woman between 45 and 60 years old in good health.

This CDR3 is CASSTPSGNTGELFF. The DNA for the CDR3 is TGTGCCAGTAGTACGCCTAGCGGGAACACCGGGGAGCTGTTTTTT. The chain employs TRBV19 and TRBJ2-2, with 7 bases aligning to TRBD2. V gave up 4 bases and J gave up 1 base; unmatched junction bases: 3. This CDR3 has 15 residues. From germline, CDR1 is LNHDA and CDR2 SQIVND (reference sequence).